The rows below give T cell receptor beta chains drawn from one sample of a study of siplizumab effects on memory and regulatory T cells. TCRdb keeps only in-frame clones here, not all; method: immunoSEQ multiplex PCR. The table records 90,000 to 130,000 clones, 80% to 95% of them present only once. The specimen sequenced was CD4+ T cells sorted from blood. These receptor sequences come from a human donor in good health. The CDR3 runs from the conserved cysteine through the conserved F or W. A D gene is named only where the DNA matches it firmly. Size is stated for part of the rows, as once, few or many counts, or as a class when the clone is expanded.

D gene	J gene	V gene	clone size	CDR3 protein	CDR3 DNA
.	TRBJ2-4	TRBV29-1	.	CSYRLPAKNIQYF	TGCAGCTACAGGCTCCCGGCCAAAAACATTCAGTACTTC
TRBD2	TRBJ2-3	TRBV7-2	.	CASSFVSSGRARQYF	TGTGCCAGCAGCTTTGTGTCTAGCGGGAGGGCCCGGCAGTATTTT
.	TRBJ1-1	TRBV5-1	.	CASGVGQLNTEAFF	TGCGCCAGCGGCGTAGGACAGCTGAACACTGAAGCTTTCTTT
TRBD2	TRBJ2-7	TRBV10-1	.	CASGTSGSYEQYF	TGCGCCAGCGGGACTAGCGGGAGCTACGAGCAGTACTTC
.	TRBJ1-6	TRBV7-2	.	CASRRAGGFNSPLHF	TGTGCCAGTCGGCGAGCCGGAGGGTTTAATTCACCCCTCCACTTT
TRBD1	TRBJ2-5	TRBV27	.	CASSFVRGQEETQYF	TGTGCCAGCAGTTTTGTCAGGGGGCAGGAAGAGACCCAGTACTTC
.	TRBJ1-5	TRBV7-9	few	CASSLTSDQPQHF	TGTGCCAGCAGCTTAACAAGCGATCAGCCCCAGCATTTT
.	TRBJ2-5	TRBV29-1	.	CSVVSQGRQETQYF	TGCAGCGTTGTCTCCCAGGGAAGGCAGGAGACCCAGTACTTC
.	TRBJ2-7	TRBV6-5	.	CASSGQRVGSYEQYF	TGTGCCAGCAGTGGACAGCGAGTAGGCTCCTACGAGCAGTACTTC
TRBD2	TRBJ2-3	TRBV7-9	once	CASSPSLTGGLTDTQYF	TGTGCCAGCAGCCCGAGTTTGACGGGGGGACTCACAGATACGCAGTATTTT
.	TRBJ2-7	TRBV5-1	.	CASRSGTGLEQYF	TGCGCCAGCAGATCAGGTACAGGCCTCGAGCAGTACTTC
TRBD1	TRBJ1-5	TRBV9	.	CASSVGTGGNQPQHF	TGTGCCAGCAGCGTAGGGACAGGTGGCAATCAGCCCCAGCATTTT
.	TRBJ1-2	TRBV6-5	.	CASSPSRDVRGYTF	TGTGCCAGCAGTCCGTCCCGGGACGTGAGGGGCTACACCTTC
.	TRBJ2-1	TRBV7-3	.	CASSPPDGTEQFF	TGTGCCAGCAGCCCTCCGGACGGAACGGAGCAGTTCTTC
TRBD2	TRBJ2-1	TRBV5-3	.	CARSSTSVCNEQFF	TGTGCCAGAAGCTCGACTAGCGTTTGCAATGAGCAGTTCTTC
TRBD1	TRBJ1-2	TRBV6-5	.	CASSYGTGGSSSF	TGTGCCAGCAGTTACGGGACAGGGGGAAGTTCCTCCTTC
TRBD2	TRBJ2-1	TRBV25-1	.	CASSESGTSAYNEQFF	TGTGCCAGCAGTGAATCGGGGACTAGCGCTTACAATGAGCAGTTCTTC
TRBD1	TRBJ2-5	TRBV5-1	.	CASNPGTEETQYF	TGCGCCAGCAACCCAGGGACAGAAGAGACCCAGTACTTC
.	TRBJ2-7	TRBV6-5	few	CASAIDGTYEQYF	TGTGCCAGCGCAATCGACGGTACCTACGAGCAGTACTTC
.	TRBJ1-3	TRBV7-9	once	CASSLGPLNTIYF	TGTGCCAGCAGCTTAGGTCCCCTCAACACCATATATTTT
TRBD2	TRBJ2-7	TRBV6-6	.	CASSWSGRGSEQYF	TGTGCCAGCAGTTGGTCCGGGCGGGGGAGTGAGCAGTACTTC
TRBD1	TRBJ1-6	TRBV2	.	CASSHGTGGNRPLHF	TGTGCCAGCAGCCACGGGACAGGGGGAAATAGACCCCTCCACTTT
TRBD2	TRBJ2-7	TRBV5-1	.	CASSLGGTSGNYEQYF	TGCGCCAGCAGCTTGGGAGGGACTAGCGGGAACTACGAGCAGTACTTC
TRBD1	TRBJ2-5	TRBV19	.	CASSTGQGKRETQYF	TGTGCCAGTAGTACTGGACAGGGAAAGCGAGAGACCCAGTACTTC
.	TRBJ1-5	TRBV7-2	.	CASSSRGQPQHF	TGTGCCAGCAGCTCAAGGGGACAGCCCCAGCATTTT
TRBD2	TRBJ2-7	TRBV28	once	CASSPRGVGTYEQYF	TGTGCCAGCAGTCCCCGGGGGGTTGGGACCTACGAGCAGTACTTC
TRBD1	TRBJ2-1	TRBV5-1	once	CASHTTGGAGNEQFF	TGCGCCAGCCATACGACAGGGGGCGCCGGTAATGAGCAGTTCTTC
TRBD1	TRBJ2-5	TRBV4-2	.	CASSQEPSGQGSLGTQYF	TGTGCCAGCAGCCAAGAGCCCTCGGGACAGGGATCCTTAGGCACCCAGTACTTC
TRBD1	TRBJ1-1	TRBV7-8	.	CASSLGTGGEAFF	TGTGCCAGCAGCTTAGGCACAGGGGGCGAAGCTTTCTTT
.	TRBJ2-3	TRBV15	.	CATSRETGTGDTQYF	TGTGCCACCAGCAGAGAAACGGGGACTGGGGATACGCAGTATTTT
.	TRBJ2-5	TRBV29-1	.	CSVSRLAGETQYF	TGCAGCGTTAGTCGACTGGCGGGAGAGACCCAGTACTTC
.	TRBJ2-7	TRBV6-1	few	CASRSGHPSSYEQYF	TGTGCCAGCAGGTCGGGACACCCAAGCTCCTACGAGCAGTACTTC
TRBD1	TRBJ1-4	TRBV12-5	.	CASGLGPSPGQRREKLFF	TGTGCTAGTGGTTTGGGCCCATCGCCGGGACAGAGACGTGAAAAACTGTTTTTT
.	TRBJ1-2	TRBV18	.	CASSPMGGGGFYGYTF	TGTGCCAGCTCACCAATGGGCGGCGGCGGGTTTTATGGCTACACCTTC
.	TRBJ2-1	TRBV18	.	CASSPGTSRNEQFF	TGTGCCAGCTCACCGGGAACATCGCGGAATGAGCAGTTCTTC
.	TRBJ2-1	TRBV2	.	CASTPEGGWGEQFF	TGTGCCAGCACCCCCGAGGGGGGGTGGGGTGAGCAGTTCTTC
.	TRBJ2-2	TRBV7-2	.	CASADQNTGELFF	TGTGCCAGCGCTGACCAGAACACCGGGGAGCTGTTTTTT
.	TRBJ2-1	TRBV21-1	once	CASSEDEEKGNYNEQFF	TGTGCCAGCAGCGAGGACGAGGAGAAGGGTAACTACAATGAGCAGTTCTTC
.	TRBJ2-3	TRBV14	.	CASSQDLKGVDTQYF	TGTGCCAGCAGCCAAGATCTTAAGGGAGTAGATACGCAGTATTTT
TRBD1	TRBJ1-2	TRBV7-9	.	CASSLGQGTGYTF	TGTGCCAGCAGCCTAGGACAGGGCACCGGCTACACCTTC
.	TRBJ1-1	TRBV7-9	.	CASSTSRGEGGTEAFF	TGTGCCAGCAGCACCTCCCGGGGGGAAGGGGGAACTGAAGCTTTCTTT
.	TRBJ2-6	TRBV7-3	once	CASRLSGANVLTF	TGTGCCAGCCGCCTCTCTGGGGCCAACGTCCTGACTTTC
.	TRBJ1-3	TRBV6-1	.	CASRGEVYSGNTIYF	TGTGCCAGCAGGGGGGAGGTCTACTCTGGAAACACCATATATTTT
.	TRBJ2-3	TRBV6-5	.	CASSYSASSGTQYF	TGTGCCAGCAGTTACTCTGCCTCCTCGGGGACGCAGTATTTT
.	TRBJ1-5	TRBV6-1	.	CASSEAPGRQPQHF	TGTGCCAGCAGTGAAGCGCCGGGCAGGCAGCCCCAGCATTTT
TRBD1	TRBJ1-6	TRBV6-1	once	CASSAGQGRSPLHF	TGTGCCAGCAGTGCCGGACAGGGGAGATCACCCCTCCACTTT
.	TRBJ2-5	TRBV28	.	CASRGSFETQYF	TGTGCCAGCAGGGGTAGTTTCGAGACCCAGTACTTC
TRBD2	TRBJ2-3	TRBV5-1	.	CASSSGLAGGGTLTDTQYF	TGCGCCAGCAGTTCTGGACTAGCGGGAGGGGGAACCCTCACAGATACGCAGTATTTT
.	TRBJ2-5	TRBV5-4	.	CASSLDGVYQETQYF	TGTGCCAGCAGCTTGGACGGGGTGTACCAAGAGACCCAGTACTTC
TRBD1	TRBJ1-2	TRBV5-1	.	CASSLEGAGDYGYTF	TGCGCCAGCAGCTTGGAGGGGGCGGGCGACTATGGCTACACCTTC
TRBD1	TRBJ1-1	TRBV7-2	.	CASSRRTGYTEAFF	TGTGCCAGCAGCCGACGGACAGGGTATACTGAAGCTTTCTTT
TRBD1	TRBJ2-7	TRBV19	.	CASSIWGQDYEQYF	TGTGCCAGTAGTATCTGGGGACAGGACTACGAGCAGTACTTC
.	TRBJ1-2	TRBV15	.	CATSRDKVAYGYTF	TGTGCCACCAGCAGAGATAAAGTCGCTTATGGCTACACCTTC